This paragraph covers one T cell receptor beta chain sequence. Its specificity is not known. The sample is drawn from a study of CD8 T cells in Susac syndrome. The authors reverse transcribed roughly 0.45 to 1 ug RNA with random hexamers. One entry per CDR3 protein, called by TCRdb with MiXCR from the immunoSEQ multiplex PCR reads. The data show approximately 230,000 distinct CDR3 sequences, approximately 92% seen once. The study, taken as a whole, reports: The study's TCR sequencing and HLA analysis drew on a certain number of individuals. That number was acknowledged as relatively small.

CDR3 size: 11 residues. V shed 4 bases and J shed 11 bases, with 9 bases lying between them. Germline V gene lookup returns CDR1 SEHNR and CDR2 FQNEAQ (reference sequence). TCR beta sequencing covered blood CD8+ and CD4+ T cells. The sample consisted of CD4+ T cells from PBMCs. This clonotype was obtained from a human donor with multiple sclerosis. The V and J genes are TRBV7-9 and TRBJ1-5; no reliable D call. The CDR3 here is CASSSENAQHF. In nucleotides, the CDR3 is TGTGCCAGCAGCTCCGAAAATGCCCAGCATTTT. Full variable domain (missing parts from reference TRBV7-9 and TRBJ1-5): DTGVSQNPRHKITKRGQNVTFRCDPISEHNRLYWYRQTLGQGPEFLTYFQNEAQLEKSRLLSDRFSAERPKGSFSTLEIQRTEQGDSAMYLCASSSENAQHFGDGTRLSIL.